A selection of T cell receptor beta chains follows, all from one sample in a study of chemoradiotherapy in HPV16-positive cancers. TCRdb's copy holds only in-frame clones and misses some; the assay was immunoSEQ multiplex PCR. This sample has about 32,000 clones, with approximately 90% found just once. The material sequenced was blood, taken from a patient who underwent chemoradiotherapy. These receptors came from a human donor with HPV-associated anogenital cancer. Both conserved end residues are part of each CDR3. A D gene is named only where the DNA matches it firmly.

D	V	J	CDR3	DNA
NA	TRBV6-1	TRBJ2-7	CASGNEQYF	TGTGCCAGCGGGAACGAGCAGTACTTC
NA	TRBV15	TRBJ1-5	CATSSPLGPQHF	TGTGCCACCAGCAGCCCCCTGGGGCCCCAGCATTTT
TRBD2	TRBV28	TRBJ2-7	CASSDNTWEGRSYEQYF	TGTGCCAGCAGTGATAACACCTGGGAGGGAAGATCCTACGAGCAGTACTTC
NA	TRBV5-1	TRBJ1-6	CASSSRLGDSPLHF	TGCGCCAGCAGCTCCCGACTGGGGGATTCACCCCTCCACTTT
NA	TRBV29-1	TRBJ1-2	CSVEAENYGYTF	TGCAGCGTTGAAGCAGAAAACTATGGCTACACCTTC
NA	TRBV10-2	TRBJ2-7	CASRVRGFSYEQYF	TGCGCCAGCAGGGTGAGGGGTTTCTCCTACGAGCAGTACTTC
TRBD1	TRBV5-4	TRBJ2-2	CASSLTGVGELFF	TGTGCCAGCAGCTTGACAGGGGTCGGGGAGCTGTTTTTT
NA	TRBV2	TRBJ2-1	CASSAGTSYNEQFF	TGTGCCAGCAGTGCCGGGACCTCCTACAATGAGCAGTTCTTC
NA	TRBV7-3	TRBJ1-6	CASSLDGYNSPPHF	TGTGCCAGCAGCTTAGACGGTTATAATTCACCCCCCCACTTT
TRBD2	TRBV5-1	TRBJ2-7	CASSGTSGVLEQYF	TGCGCCAGCAGCGGAACTAGCGGGGTTTTGGAGCAGTACTTC
TRBD1	TRBV14	TRBJ2-6	CASKKDRGGANVLTF	TGTGCCAGCAAAAAAGACAGGGGTGGGGCCAACGTCCTGACTTTC